One and the same sample provided the 25 T cell receptor beta chains below, sequenced in a study of T-cell reconstitution after alpha-beta-depleted transplantation in children. Preparation of the TCRbeta library was carried out with unique molecular identifiers. TCRdb itself ran the PCR reads through MiXCR, one entry per CDR3 protein. Here the sample spans 600,000 to 700,000 distinct CDR3 sequences, 13% being singletons. This sample comprised PBMCs, obtained before TCRalphabeta/CD19-depleted stem cell transplant. The receptors originated from a girl under 10 years old with congenital amegakaryocytic thrombocytopenia, due to receive a stem cell transplant.

The sample holds many counts of this clonotype. The rearrangement links TRBV5-1 to TRBJ2-7, with D uncertain. Trimming cost V 4 bases and J 4 bases, with 9 bases left between them. The germline V gene encodes CDR1 SGHRS and CDR2 YFSETQ. The CDR3 sequence is 12 residues long. The CDR3 sequence is CASSDNVYEQYF. The CDR3 region has the DNA TGCGCCAGCAGCGATAATGTATACGAGCAGTACTTC. Supplemented by reference TRBV5-1 and TRBJ2-7, the full variable domain reads KAGVTQTPRYLIKTRGQQVTLSCSPISGHRSVSWYQQTPGQGLQFLFEYFSETQRNKGNFPGRFSGRQFSNSRSEMNVSTLELGDSALYLCASSDNVYEQYFGPGTRLTVT.

The V gene is TRBV5-1, the J gene TRBJ2-2; D tentatively fits TRBD1 or TRBD2 (5 bases each). Germline-derived CDR1 and CDR2 are SGHRS and YFSETQ. Trimming removed 0 bases at V and 6 bases at J, with 18 bases between. This CDR3 is 17 amino acids long. The CDR3 nucleotides read TGCGCCAGCAGCTTGGACGTTTATTCAGGGCGGGCCGGGGAGCTGTTTTTT. It yields the protein CASSLDVYSGRAGELFF.

The chain has TRBV21-1 and TRBJ1-5. TRBV21-1 is flagged as a pseudogene. There are 16 residues in the CDR3. The CDR3 sequence: CASSKVPVYFNQPQHF. Written as DNA, the CDR3 is TGTGCCAGCAGCAAAGTCCCAGTCTATTTCAATCAGCCCCAGCATTTT.

This clonotype came up many times. The rearrangement uses TRBV6-5 and TRBJ2-5, with 8 bases identical to TRBD1. The CDR3 length is 13 residues. Germline trimming cut 2 bases from V and 4 bases from J; bases unmatched to any gene: 0. Germline CDR1 and CDR2: MNHEY and SVGAGI. The CDR3 sequence is CASSYTGGETQYF. CDR3 nucleotides: TGTGCCAGCAGTTACACAGGGGGAGAGACCCAGTACTTC.

This clonotype was picked up many times. This chain joins TRBV20-1 and TRBJ2-3; D gene unclear. Germline loops: CDR1 DFQATT, CDR2 SNEGSKA (reference sequence). Trimming left V 3 bases short and J 4 bases short, with 11 bases between. The CDR3 spans 13 residues. The CDR3 here is CSARGWRADTQYF. For the CDR3, the DNA is TGCAGTGCTAGGGGGTGGCGCGCAGATACGCAGTATTTT.

This clonotype was observed many times. V is TRBV5-5 and J is TRBJ2-7; D is unclear. This CDR3 has 14 amino acids. Germline CDR1 and CDR2: SGHKS and YYEKEE (reference sequence). The ends were cut back, 0 bases at V and 3 bases at J, with 10 bases in the middle. CDR3 nucleotide sequence: TGTGCCAGCAGCTTGGCAAACAGCTACTACGAGCAGTACTTC. Translation gives CASSLANSYYEQYF.

Note on this clonotype: A much larger clonotype is one base distant, so this may be a read error. V is TRBV12-3 or TRBV12-4 and J is TRBJ2-7; D perhaps matches TRBD1 (6 bases). The CDR3 is 12 residues long. The CDR3 is CASSLGAGVVHF. DNA for the CDR3: TGTGCCAGCAGTTTGGGGGCCGGGGTGGTGCACTTC.

V usage is TRBV29-1 and J usage is TRBJ2-3; 8 bases are a match to TRBD1. Germline V gene data show CDR1 as SQVTM and CDR2 as ANQGSEA. This CDR3 comprises 15 residues. J lost 3 bases, V lost 8 bases, and 13 bases had no gene match. CDR3 DNA sequence: TGCAGCTTTTCCGGGACAGGAGGATGGACAGATACGCAGTATTTT. This sequence encodes CSFSGTGGWTDTQYF.

Many counts were recorded for this clonotype. CDR3 sequence: CASSPLSGRGPNEQFF. CDR3 DNA sequence: TGTGCCAGCAGCCCACTAAGCGGGAGAGGCCCCAATGAGCAGTTCTTC. V gene TRBV7-6 combines with J gene TRBJ2-1, with 8 bases lining up with TRBD2. Germline CDR1 and CDR2: SGHVS and FNYEAQ. V was pared by 5 bases and J by 6 bases, with 12 bases of the junction left unmatched. The CDR3 loop spans 16 amino acids.

A few counts support this clonotype. Germline and junction disagree at one end, which may indicate a read error. The chain employs TRBV28 and TRBJ2-5, with 8 nucleotides matching TRBD2. This CDR3 spans 13 amino acids. Per the germline V gene, CDR1 is MDHEN and CDR2 is SYDVKM. CDR3 bases: TGTGCCAGCAGACCTCCGGGACTAGAGGCCCAGTACTTC. As protein: CASRPPGLEAQYF.

The sample holds many counts of this clonotype. The V and J genes are TRBV20-1 and TRBJ1-2, with D perhaps matching TRBD1 (5 bases). CDR3 length: 16 amino acids. The V end was cut by 6 bases, the J end by 6 bases, with 26 bases between. In germline, CDR1 is DFQATT, CDR2 SNEGSKA (reference sequence). CDR3 sequence (DNA): TGCAGTGCATTTTGGGGGATAGGTAGACCCCTGAATGGCTACACCTTC. Translated, it gives CSAFWGIGRPLNGYTF.

V gene TRBV7-2 combines with J gene TRBJ2-3, with TRBD2 matching 12 bases. J lost 4 bases, V lost 5 bases, and 10 bases had no gene match. Germline V gene data show CDR1 as SGHTA and CDR2 as FQGNSA. This CDR3 is 17 amino acids long. The CDR3 DNA is TGTGCCAGCAGCCATAGGGCTAGCGGGAGGGCATCAGATACGCAGTATTTT. Translated, it gives CASSHRASGRASDTQYF.

This clonotype was counted between two and nine times. This rearrangement joins TRBV5-1 to TRBJ2-7; D perhaps matches TRBD2 (6 bases). The V end lost 2 bases, the J end lost 4 bases, and 19 bases lay between the germline ends. Germline CDR1 and CDR2: SGHRS and YFSETQ. This CDR3 comprises 16 residues. In DNA, the CDR3 is TGCGCCAGCAGCTTCTCCAGTCCCGGGACTGGGTACGAGCAGTACTTC. As protein: CASSFSSPGTGYEQYF.

This clonotype was seen a few times. V usage is TRBV5-1 and J usage is TRBJ2-3; 16 bases match TRBD2. Germline values: CDR1 SGHRS, CDR2 YFSETQ. V lost 2 bases and J lost 6; bases outside the gene matches: 6. The CDR3 covers 17 residues. The CDR3 region is CASSLIPGLAGGDTQYF. DNA for the CDR3: TGCGCCAGCAGCTTAATACCGGGACTAGCGGGAGGGGATACGCAGTATTTT.

At least ten counts were recorded for this clonotype. The rearrangement joins TRBV29-1 to TRBJ1-2; D is undetermined. Germline loops: CDR1 SQVTM, CDR2 ANQGSEA. The CDR3 contains 12 residues. V was cut by 4 bases and J by 2 bases, with 8 bases left in between. The CDR3 DNA sequence: TGCAGCGTTGGTTCGGGGAACTATGGCTACACCTTC. This codes for CSVGSGNYGYTF.

The chain has TRBV7-8 and TRBJ1-6, with 8 bases aligning to TRBD1. CDR1 is SGHVS, CDR2 FQNEAQ, per germline. J lost 7 bases, V lost 4 bases, and 6 bases had no gene match. The CDR3 is 15 amino acids. This CDR3 is CASSSRTGLNSPLHF. CDR3 bases: TGTGCCAGCAGCTCTCGGACAGGGCTGAATTCACCCCTCCACTTT.

Only a few counts were recorded for this clonotype. The genes are TRBV5-1 and TRBJ1-2; D is unresolved. This CDR3 has 16 amino acids. The germline V gene encodes CDR1 SGHRS and CDR2 YFSETQ. Trimming took off 4 bases at V and 0 bases at J, with 16 bases between the two ends. CDR3 in DNA: TGCGCCAGCAGCCTTGTCGGGGAGACACCTAACTATGGCTACACCTTC. This translates into CASSLVGETPNYGYTF. Based on the CDR3 plus reference TRBV5-1 and TRBJ1-2, the full variable domain is KAGVTQTPRYLIKTRGQQVTLSCSPISGHRSVSWYQQTPGQGLQFLFEYFSETQRNKGNFPGRFSGRQFSNSRSEMNVSTLELGDSALYLCASSLVGETPNYGYTFGSGTRLTVV.

This sequence joins TRBV12-3 or TRBV12-4 and TRBJ2-7, with 8 bases aligning to TRBD2. The CDR3 has 16 residues. The trim removed 6 bases at V and 1 base at J, leaving 11 bases unmatched. The CDR3 loop reads CASSLLSGLGSYEQYF. Here the CDR3 DNA reads TGTGCCAGCAGCCTCCTTTCGGGACTAGGGTCCTACGAGCAGTACTTC.

This clonotype was detected many times. This chain links TRBV20-1 with TRBJ1-1; 7 bases align to TRBD1. CDR3 length equals 14 residues. Trimming at V came to 5 bases and at J to 1 base, leaving 7 bases not matched to a gene. Germline V gives CDR1 DFQATT, CDR2 SNEGSKA (reference sequence). The CDR3, as DNA: TGCAGTGCTCCCCGGACAGGAAGGAACACTGAAGCTTTCTTT. It translates to CSAPRTGRNTEAFF.

This clonotype was observed many times. V usage is TRBV20-1 and J usage is TRBJ2-3; 12 positions match TRBD1. The germline gives CDR1 DFQATT, CDR2 SNEGSKA (reference sequence). With V trimmed by 6 bases and J by 4 bases, 5 bases remained unmatched. The CDR3 length is 14 residues. The CDR3, as DNA: TGCAGTGCATCCGGGACAGGGGGCGCAGATACGCAGTATTTT. Residues: CSASGTGGADTQYF.

The sample holds a few counts of this clonotype. The V and J genes are TRBV3-1 and TRBJ1-1, with D unclear. The V and J ends lost 1 base and 7 bases respectively, with 7 bases between them. This CDR3 spans 12 amino acids. Germline CDR1 is LGHDT and CDR2 is YNNKEL (reference sequence). The CDR3 sequence is CASSQGGNEAFF. The CDR3 DNA is TGTGCCAGCAGCCAAGGCGGGAATGAAGCTTTCTTT.

This clonotype was seen repeatedly, ten times or more. The CDR3 region has the DNA TGCAGCGGGCAGGGGGCCTCATCCTCCTACAATGAGCAGTTCTTC. Protein sequence: CSGQGASSSYNEQFF. The chain has TRBV29-1 and TRBJ2-1; TRBD1 matches 8 bases. J gave up 0 bases and V 7 bases, and 8 bases lay outside the gene matches. This CDR3 region has 15 residues. In germline, CDR1 is SQVTM, CDR2 ANQGSEA.

This clonotype has a count of ten or more. The chain joins TRBV11-1 to TRBJ1-4; 7 nucleotides align to TRBD1. CDR1 and CDR2 (germline): SGHAT, FQDESV (reference sequence). This CDR3 has 18 amino acids. V gave up 5 bases and J gave up 2 bases; unmatched junction bases: 14. The CDR3 here is CASSRGTAYRSTNEKLFF. Written as DNA, the CDR3 is TGTGCCAGCAGCAGGGGGACAGCTTACCGATCGACTAATGAAAAACTGTTTTTT.

This clonotype was counted ten times or more. The V call is TRBV12-3 or TRBV12-4, the J call TRBJ2-3, with TRBD2 identical over 12 bases. With 4 bases clipped from V and 2 bases from J, the junction kept 4 bases outside the gene matches. The CDR3 totals 16 residues. The CDR3: CASSSGLAGLTDTQYF. The CDR3 DNA reads TGTGCCAGCAGTTCCGGACTAGCGGGACTCACAGATACGCAGTATTTT.

This clonotype was counted only a few times. The chain combines TRBV18 with TRBJ2-7; TRBD2 is a possible D gene (6 bases). V was clipped by 3 bases and J by 2 bases, with 11 bases between them. Germline CDR1 reads KGHSH; CDR2 reads LQKENI. This CDR3 has 14 amino acids. CDR3 in DNA: TGTGCCAGCTCACCGTCTCTAGCGCCCTACGAGCAGTACTTC. This encodes CASSPSLAPYEQYF.